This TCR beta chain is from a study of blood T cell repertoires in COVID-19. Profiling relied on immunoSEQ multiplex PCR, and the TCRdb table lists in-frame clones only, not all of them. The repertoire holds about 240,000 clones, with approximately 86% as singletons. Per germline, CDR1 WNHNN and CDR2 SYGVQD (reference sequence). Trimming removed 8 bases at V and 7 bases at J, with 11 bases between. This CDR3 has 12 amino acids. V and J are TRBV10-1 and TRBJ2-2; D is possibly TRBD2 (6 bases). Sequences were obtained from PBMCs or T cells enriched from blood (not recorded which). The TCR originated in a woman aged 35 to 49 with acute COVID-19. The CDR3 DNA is TGCGCCAGCGGAGGGAGAATCGGGGAGCTGTTTTTT. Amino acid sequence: CASGGRIGELFF.